This T cell receptor beta chain emerged from a study of response to subunit inactivated influenza vaccine. Deletions cut 6 bases from V and 0 bases from J, with 15 bases between. The CDR3 runs to 16 residues. Germline CDR1 MDHEN, CDR2 SYDVKM. TCRdb reanalysed the RT-PCR reads using MiXCR and keeps one entry per CDR3 protein. The data contain about 540,000 distinct CDR3 sequences, roughly a quarter of them singletons. These sequences were also reported in another study, on T cells expressing NK-cell markers. In that study: Generation of TCR beta cDNA was performed by 5'RACE template switching incorporating UMIs. It was sorted CD3+CD56-NKG2C+, CD3+CD56+NKG2C- and CD3+CD56+NKG2C+ T cells that provided the TCR beta repertoires.

This chain links TRBV28 with TRBJ1-5, with D maybe TRBD1 (5 bases). Sequenced material: CD4+ T cells sorted from PBMCs, taken roughly 12 days after vaccination. The sequence was obtained from a man aged 50-59 years who received an inactivated influenza vaccine. The chain's CDR3 is CASSRRDFYSNQPQHF. The CDR3 nucleotides read TGTGCCAGCAGCCGCCGGGACTTCTATAGCAATCAGCCCCAGCATTTT.